This T cell receptor beta chain was observed in a study of cytomegalovirus exposure and HLA in healthy donors. Whole-study results and caveats: Subsequent analysis showed first-cohort TCR clusters tending to co-occur in over a hundred validation repertoires.

The table came from immunoSEQ multiplex PCR; TCRdb's copy has only in-frame clones and leaves some out. The top ten clones hold approximately 15% of a sample with around 190,000 clones, roughly 85% of them seen once. Separate from the roughly 730-subject first cohort, the roughly 110-subject validation cohort was the one that the donors belonged to. On this clone itself: The antigen is unknown.

The CDR3 totals 17 residues. Unmatched junction bases numbered 7, after V lost 1 base and J lost 0 bases. The germline gives CDR1 SGHRS, CDR2 YFSETQ. The sequence derives from a man younger than 35 in good health and CMV-seropositive. V is TRBV5-1 and J is TRBJ1-3; 7 bases line up with TRBD1. Sequenced: PBMCs. CDR3: CASSLSGDSYSGNTIYF. The CDR3 DNA follows: TGCGCCAGCAGCTTGTCAGGGGACAGCTACTCTGGAAACACCATATATTTT.